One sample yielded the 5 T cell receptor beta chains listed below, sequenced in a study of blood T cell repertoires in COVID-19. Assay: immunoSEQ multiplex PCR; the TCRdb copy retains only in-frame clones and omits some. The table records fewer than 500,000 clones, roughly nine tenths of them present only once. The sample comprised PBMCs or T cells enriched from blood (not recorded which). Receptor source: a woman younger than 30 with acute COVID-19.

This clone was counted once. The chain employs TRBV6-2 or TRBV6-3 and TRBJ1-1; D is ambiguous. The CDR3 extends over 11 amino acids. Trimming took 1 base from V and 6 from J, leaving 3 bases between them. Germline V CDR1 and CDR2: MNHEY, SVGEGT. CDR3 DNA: TGTGCCAGCAGTTACTTCGCTGAAGCTTTCTTT. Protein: CASSYFAEAFF.

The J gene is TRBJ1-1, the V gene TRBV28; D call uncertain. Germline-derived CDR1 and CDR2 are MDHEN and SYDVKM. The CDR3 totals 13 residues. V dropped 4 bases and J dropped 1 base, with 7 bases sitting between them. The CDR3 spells CASSSTENTEAFF. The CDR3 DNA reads TGTGCCAGCAGTTCGACTGAGAACACTGAAGCTTTCTTT.

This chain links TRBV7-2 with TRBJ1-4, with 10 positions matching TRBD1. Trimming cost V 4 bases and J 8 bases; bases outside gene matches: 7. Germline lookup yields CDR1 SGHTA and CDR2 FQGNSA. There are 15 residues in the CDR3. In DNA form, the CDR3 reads TGTGCCAGCAGCTCCACCGGGACAGGGGACGAAAAACTGTTTTTT. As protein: CASSSTGTGDEKLFF. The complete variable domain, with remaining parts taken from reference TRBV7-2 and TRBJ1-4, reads GAGVSQSPSNKVTEKGKDVELRCDPISGHTALYWYRQSLGQGLEFLIYFQGNSAPDKSGLPSDRFSAERTGGSVSTLTIQRTQQEDSAVYLCASSSTGTGDEKLFFGSGTQLSVL.

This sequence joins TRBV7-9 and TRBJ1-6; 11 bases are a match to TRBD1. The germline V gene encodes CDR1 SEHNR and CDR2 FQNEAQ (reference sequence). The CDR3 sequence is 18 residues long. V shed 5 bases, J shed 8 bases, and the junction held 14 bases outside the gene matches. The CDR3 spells CASSADWTGGFEYSPLHF. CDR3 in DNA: TGTGCCAGCAGCGCTGACTGGACAGGGGGCTTTGAGTATTCACCCCTCCACTTT.

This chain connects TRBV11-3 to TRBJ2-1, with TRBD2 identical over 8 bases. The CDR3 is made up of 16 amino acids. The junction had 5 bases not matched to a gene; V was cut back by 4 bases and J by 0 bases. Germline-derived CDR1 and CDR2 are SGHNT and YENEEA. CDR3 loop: CASSSGGGVSYNEQFF. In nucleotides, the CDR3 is TGTGCCAGCAGCTCCGGGGGGGGCGTCTCCTACAATGAGCAGTTCTTC. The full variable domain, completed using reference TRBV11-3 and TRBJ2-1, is EAGVVQSPRYKIIEKKQPVAFWCNPISGHNTLYWYLQNLGQGPELLIRYENEEAVDDSQLPKDRFSAERLKGVDSTLKIQPAELGDSAVYLCASSSGGGVSYNEQFFGPGTRLTVL.